This TCR beta chain appears in the sequencing data of a study of post-analysis software for immune sequencing data. This CDR3 spans 17 amino acids. The germline gives CDR1 KGHDR, CDR2 SFDVKD. Trimming took 2 bases from V and 2 from J, leaving 16 bases between them. Details on this clonotype: As yet, its antigen is unknown.

Study results and caveats: TRBV5-6, TRBV5-1 and TRBV20-1 belonged to a set of about five TRBV segments that were more frequent in patients than controls. F-measure co-clustering was strong for batch-matched samples.

Each TCR beta cDNA library carried unique molecular identifiers. Around 500,000 cDNA molecules were recovered from an input of 1 to 10 million T cells. Each CDR3 protein is one row after TCRdb ran MiXCR on the PCR reads. Among about 380,000 distinct CDR3 sequences, roughly 35% were seen once, and the ten largest hold 13%. The sequence was collected from a girl aged 10-17 years with multiple sclerosis. This chain uses TRBV24-1 with TRBJ2-3, with D possibly TRBD1 on 5 matching bases. Material for sequencing was blood. In nucleotides, the CDR3 is TGTGCCACCAGTGATTCGCAGGGTATTCCTATCACAGATACGCAGTATTTT. Encoded protein: CATSDSQGIPITDTQYF.